What follows are 25 T cell receptor beta chains derived from one specimen sequenced in a study of cytomegalovirus exposure and HLA in healthy donors. The study ran its PCR with 60 Vbeta and 13 Jbeta primers. The data were produced by immunoSEQ multiplex PCR, yet TCRdb's version contains in-frame clones alone and is incomplete. The sample yields roughly 140,000 clones, roughly 79% seen once. Material for sequencing was PBMCs. The source is a male donor in good health and CMV-seronegative.

The chain recombines TRBV4-1 with TRBJ2-1; TRBD2 aligns across 10 bases. The CDR3 has 15 residues. The junction had 8 bases not matched to a gene; V was cut back by 4 bases and J by 8 bases. In germline, CDR1 is MGHRA, CDR2 YSYEKL. The CDR3 DNA reads TGCGCCAGCAGCCTTGAGCGGGGGGGCAGTGATGAGCAGTTCTTC. Translation: CASSLERGGSDEQFF.

The chain uses TRBV10-1 and TRBJ2-1; weak D call: TRBD1 (5 bases). From germline, CDR1 is WNHNN and CDR2 SYGVQD (reference sequence). CDR3 length: 15 amino acids. Trimming removed 7 bases at V and 8 bases at J, with 21 bases between. CDR3 region: CASTKDQVGPHEQFF. As DNA, the CDR3 is TGCGCCAGCACCAAAGACCAGGTGGGGCCCCATGAGCAGTTCTTC.

The rearrangement links TRBV5-1 to TRBJ1-6, with D tentatively TRBD1 (6 bases). The CDR3 extends over 14 amino acids. V lost 0 bases, J lost 7 bases, and 8 bases lay in between. The germline CDR1 and CDR2 sequences are SGHRS and YFSETQ. The CDR3 region has the DNA TGCGCCAGCAGCTTGGAGCAGGGGAATTCACCCCTCCACTTT. Protein: CASSLEQGNSPLHF.

The V and J genes are TRBV4-3 and TRBJ2-7, with 8 bases that match TRBD1. CDR1 and CDR2 from the germline V gene are LGHNA and YSLEER. Trimming cost V 3 bases and J 4 bases; bases outside gene matches: 11. The CDR3 has 16 amino acids. CDR3 loop: CASSQDLRDRQYEQYF. DNA of the CDR3: TGCGCCAGCAGCCAGGACCTCCGGGACAGGCAGTACGAGCAGTACTTC.

This chain uses TRBV9 with TRBJ2-7; 8 bases fit TRBD1. CDR1 is SGDLS, CDR2 YYNGEE, per germline. The CDR3 is 14 amino acids. Losses at the gene ends were 4 bases for V and 2 bases for J; bases not matched to a gene: 5. In DNA, the CDR3 is TGTGCCAGCAGCCGGCAGGGGGCCACCTACGAGCAGTACTTC. Amino acid sequence: CASSRQGATYEQYF.

The chain joins TRBV9 to TRBJ1-6; D possibly corresponds to TRBD1 (5 bases). Germline values: CDR1 SGDLS, CDR2 YYNGEE. This CDR3 spans 15 amino acids. V lost 0 bases and J 8 bases, leaving 12 bases between the germline ends. The chain's CDR3 is CASSVATGVDSPLHF. CDR3 nucleotide sequence: TGTGCCAGCAGCGTAGCTACGGGGGTGGATTCACCCCTCCACTTT. Filled out from reference TRBV9 and TRBJ1-6, the complete variable domain reads DSGVTQTPKHLITATGQRVTLRCSPRSGDLSVYWYQQSLDQGLQFLIQYYNGEERAKGNILERFSAQQFPDLHSELNLSSLELGDSALYFCASSVATGVDSPLHFGNGTRLTVT.

The chain is built from TRBV9 and TRBJ2-1, with 12 bases matching TRBD2. This CDR3 comprises 18 residues. The trim removed 0 bases at V and 6 bases at J, leaving 10 bases unmatched. The V gene's germline CDR1 is SGDLS and CDR2 YYNGEE. The CDR3 DNA sequence: TGTGCCAGCAGCGTAGGACTAGCGGGAGTTTCACTGAGCAATGAGCAGTTCTTC. This codes for CASSVGLAGVSLSNEQFF.

The chain carries TRBV6-6 and TRBJ1-1; 8 nucleotides line up with TRBD1. V trimming: 4 bases; J trimming: 4 bases; junction bases outside the gene matches: 8. The length of the CDR3 is 15 residues. Germline V gives CDR1 MNHNY, CDR2 SVGAGI (reference sequence). The CDR3 loop is CASSSRQGIPTEAFF. CDR3 nucleotide sequence: TGTGCCAGCAGTTCCAGACAGGGGATTCCCACTGAAGCTTTCTTT.

V usage is TRBV4-1 and J usage is TRBJ2-7, with 9 nucleotides matching TRBD1. J was trimmed by 3 bases and V by 0 bases; bases with no gene match: 6. The CDR3 length is 16 residues. Germline values: CDR1 MGHRA, CDR2 YSYEKL. This chain's CDR3 is CASSQDRDRANYEQYF. The CDR3 nucleotides read TGCGCCAGCAGCCAAGATAGGGACAGGGCAAACTACGAGCAGTACTTC.

Only one count was recorded for this clone. The chain recombines TRBV5-1 with TRBJ2-4, with D possibly being TRBD2 (5 bases). The V gene lost 0 bases and the J gene lost 8 bases, with 15 bases spanning the gap. Germline values: CDR1 SGHRS, CDR2 YFSETQ. The CDR3 runs to 15 residues. CDR3 sequence reads: CASSLVLGGGDIQYF. The CDR3, as DNA: TGCGCCAGCAGCTTGGTTTTAGGAGGCGGAGACATTCAGTACTTC. The whole variable domain, remainder taken from reference TRBV5-1 and TRBJ2-4, is KAGVTQTPRYLIKTRGQQVTLSCSPISGHRSVSWYQQTPGQGLQFLFEYFSETQRNKGNFPGRFSGRQFSNSRSEMNVSTLELGDSALYLCASSLVLGGGDIQYFGAGTRLSVL.

The rearrangement links TRBV4-3 to TRBJ2-3, with 11 bases fitting TRBD2. Trimming cost V 5 bases and J 1 base; bases outside gene matches: 2. Germline CDR1 LGHNA, CDR2 YSLEER. This CDR3 spans 15 amino acids. In DNA, the CDR3 is TGCGCCAGCAGCACACTAGCGGGGGGCACAGATACGCAGTATTTT. Residues: CASSTLAGGTDTQYF.

V is TRBV18 and J is TRBJ1-5, with a weak D call TRBD1 (6 bases). Looked up from germline, CDR1 is KGHSH and CDR2 is LQKENI. V was pared by 2 bases and J by 1 base, with 9 bases between. This CDR3 is 15 amino acids long. The CDR3 reads CASSPNRVSNQPQHF. CDR3 sequence (DNA): TGTGCCAGCTCACCAAACAGGGTCAGCAATCAGCCCCAGCATTTT.

A single count supports this clone. The V gene is TRBV12-5, the J gene TRBJ2-5, with D possibly TRBD2 on 5 matching bases. The better agreement between TRBJ2-7 and the DNA end casts doubt on the J call. Germline CDR1 is LGHNT and CDR2 is FRNRAP. This CDR3 has 13 amino acids. CDR3 protein: CASGLAGSYEQYF. CDR3 nucleotides: TGTGCTAGTGGTTTGGCGGGGTCCTACGAGCAGTACTTC.

This clone was observed a few times. The chain employs TRBV5-5 and TRBJ2-7, with D unresolved. Looked up from germline, CDR1 is SGHKS and CDR2 is YYEKEE (reference sequence). The CDR3 is 14 residues long. Trimming stripped 5 bases from V and 6 bases from J, with 18 bases between. DNA for the CDR3: TGTGCCAGCAGTTCCTTCAAAACCATGGCCGAGCAGTACTTC. Translation: CASSSFKTMAEQYF.

The chain carries TRBV2 and TRBJ2-3, with 7 positions matching TRBD2. Germline CDR1 SNHLY, CDR2 FYNNEI. V lost 7 bases and J lost 3; bases outside the gene matches: 22. This CDR3 contains 19 residues. The CDR3 DNA reads TGTGCCAGCATCCCCCCAGGTGGGAGGGCCCTCGGTCTGACAGATACGCAGTATTTT. Its protein product is CASIPPGGRALGLTDTQYF.

V gene TRBV6-1 combines with J gene TRBJ1-2; 9 nucleotides agree with TRBD1. Germline V gene lookup returns CDR1 MNHNS and CDR2 SASEGT. The CDR3 is 14 residues long. V shed 4 bases, J shed 4 bases, and the junction held 4 bases outside the gene matches. The CDR3 loop reads CASSGTGEGYGYTF. CDR3 DNA sequence: TGTGCCAGCAGTGGGACAGGGGAAGGCTATGGCTACACCTTC.

This clone was seen a handful of times. This chain uses TRBV5-1 with TRBJ2-1; 10 bases agree with TRBD2. From germline, CDR1 is SGHRS and CDR2 YFSETQ. The CDR3 length is 15 residues. J gave up 10 bases and V 1 base, and 8 bases lay outside the gene matches. The CDR3 nucleotides read TGCGCCAGCAGCTTGTCTACTAGCGGGGAGGGGGAGCAGTTCTTC. This gives the protein CASSLSTSGEGEQFF.

The rearrangement joins TRBV5-4 to TRBJ2-7; 11 bases fit TRBD2. CDR1 is SGHNT, CDR2 YYREEE, per germline (reference sequence). CDR3 length: 15 residues. Unmatched junction bases numbered 12, after V lost 4 bases and J lost 9 bases. The CDR3 is CASSTVAGGPSAQYF. CDR3 sequence (DNA): TGTGCCAGCAGCACGGTAGCGGGAGGGCCTTCGGCGCAGTACTTC.

CDR3 amino acids: CATLGGTKETQYF. The CDR3 DNA is TGTGCCACACTGGGAGGTACCAAAGAGACCCAGTACTTC. V and J are TRBV2 and TRBJ2-5; the D gene is possibly TRBD2 (6 bases). Germline V gene data show CDR1 as SNHLY and CDR2 as FYNNEI. Trimming shortened V by 10 bases and J by 3 bases, and 15 bases separated the two germline ends. The CDR3 length is 13 residues.

To note about this clone: An end of the junction does not agree with germline; a read error may underlie this. The V gene is TRBV19, the J gene TRBJ2-7; 10 bases match TRBD1. The germline CDR1 and CDR2 sequences are LNHDA and SQIVND (reference sequence). The CDR3 is 13 residues long. The CDR3 sequence: CASSIGTGEKRYF. In DNA form, the CDR3 reads TGTGCCAGTAGCATAGGGACAGGGGAGAAACGGTACTTC. Full variable domain (missing parts from reference TRBV19 and TRBJ2-7): DGGITQSPKYLFRKEGQNVTLSCEQNLNHDAMYWYRQDPGQGLRLIYYSQIVNDFQKGDIAEGYSVSREKKESFPLTVTSAQKNPTAFYLCASSIGTGEKRYFGPGTRLTVT.

The chain combines TRBV7-9 with TRBJ2-2; D ambiguous. Germline V CDR1 and CDR2: SEHNR, FQNEAQ (reference sequence). The V and J ends lost 3 bases and 1 base respectively, with 3 bases between them. This CDR3 comprises 13 residues. The CDR3 region is CASSLRNTGELFF. CDR3 sequence (DNA): TGTGCCAGCAGCTTGAGGAACACCGGGGAGCTGTTTTTT.

This clone has just a few counts. At one end the junction does not follow the germline gene, possibly because of a read error. J is TRBJ2-1 and V is TRBV7-9; D uncertain. Germline CDR1 and CDR2: SEHNR and FQNEAQ (reference sequence). This CDR3 has 15 amino acids. This CDR3 reads CSSSLERQVHNEQFF. For the CDR3, the DNA is TGTTCCAGCAGCTTAGAAAGGCAGGTCCACAATGAGCAGTTCTTC.

This clone came up a few times. This rearrangement joins TRBV13 to TRBJ2-5, with D maybe TRBD1 (6 bases). CDR3 length: 17 amino acids. The V end was cut by 2 bases, the J end by 5 bases, with 21 bases between. CDR1 PRHDT and CDR2 FYEKMQ come from the germline V gene (reference sequence). CDR3 nucleotides: TGTGCCAGCAGCTTAATGACTTCGGGCAGGGGAGAGGAGACCCAGTACTTC. Its protein product is CASSLMTSGRGEETQYF.

This chain connects TRBV9 to TRBJ1-5, with TRBD1 matching 8 bases. V trimming: 3 bases; J trimming: 7 bases; junction bases outside the gene matches: 6. Germline values: CDR1 SGDLS, CDR2 YYNGEE. This CDR3 is built from 14 residues. The CDR3 bases are TGTGCCAGCAGCGACGGACAGGGAGGGCAGCCCCAGCATTTT. Protein sequence: CASSDGQGGQPQHF. Full variable domain (outside the CDR3, taken from reference TRBV9 and TRBJ1-5): DSGVTQTPKHLITATGQRVTLRCSPRSGDLSVYWYQQSLDQGLQFLIQYYNGEERAKGNILERFSAQQFPDLHSELNLSSLELGDSALYFCASSDGQGGQPQHFGDGTRLSIL.

The chain joins TRBV19 to TRBJ1-5; 7 nucleotides agree with TRBD1. Per the germline V gene, CDR1 is LNHDA and CDR2 is SQIVND (reference sequence). This CDR3 spans 16 amino acids. The junction had 7 bases not matched to a gene; V was cut back by 1 base and J by 4 bases. The CDR3 nucleotides are TGTGCCAGTAGTATAGTGCCAGGGGGGCAAAATCAGCCCCAGCATTTT. Its translation: CASSIVPGGQNQPQHF.